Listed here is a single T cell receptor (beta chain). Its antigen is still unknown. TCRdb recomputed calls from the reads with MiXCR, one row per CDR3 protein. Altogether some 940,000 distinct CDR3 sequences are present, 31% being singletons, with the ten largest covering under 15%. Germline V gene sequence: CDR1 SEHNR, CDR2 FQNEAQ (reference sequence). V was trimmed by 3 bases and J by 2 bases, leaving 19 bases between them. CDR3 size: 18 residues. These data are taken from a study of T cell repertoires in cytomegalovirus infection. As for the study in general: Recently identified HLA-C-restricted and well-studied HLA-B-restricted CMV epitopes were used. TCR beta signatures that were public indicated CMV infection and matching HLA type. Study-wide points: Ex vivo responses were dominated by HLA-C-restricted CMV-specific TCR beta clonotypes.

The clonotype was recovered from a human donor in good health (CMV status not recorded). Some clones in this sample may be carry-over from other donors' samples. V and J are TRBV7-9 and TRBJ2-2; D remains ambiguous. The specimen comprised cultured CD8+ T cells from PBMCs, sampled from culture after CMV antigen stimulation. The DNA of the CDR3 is TGTGCCAGCAGCTTGGTCCGGATGGACCGGATCAACACCGGGGAGCTGTTTTTT. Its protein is CASSLVRMDRINTGELFF.